The 7 T cell receptor beta chains below were found in one sample sequenced in a study of blood T cell repertoires in COVID-19. Here immunoSEQ multiplex PCR was the method, and the copy in TCRdb shows in-frame clones only, minus some. Found here are hundreds of thousands of clones, roughly 87% of them singletons; the top ten hold 2.5% to 3%. Material for sequencing was PBMCs or T cells enriched from blood (not recorded which). Receptor source: a woman in her thirties who had recovered from COVID-19.

The chain has TRBV7-9 and TRBJ2-1; D call uncertain. The CDR3 runs to 16 residues. The V and J ends lost 1 base and 5 bases respectively, with 15 bases between them. Per the germline V gene, CDR1 is SEHNR and CDR2 is FQNEAQ (reference sequence). This chain's CDR3 is CASSLDLTGPDNEQFF. For the CDR3, the DNA is TGTGCCAGCAGCTTAGATTTGACGGGTCCGGACAATGAGCAGTTCTTC.

With respect to this clone: Other nucleotide sequences in the sample specify the same CDR3. This chain links TRBV7-9 with TRBJ1-4; D perhaps matches TRBD1 (5 bases). Germline loops: CDR1 SEHNR, CDR2 FQNEAQ (reference sequence). This CDR3 has 15 residues. Between the trimmed V and J ends, which lost 5 bases and 0 bases, there was a span of 10 bases. CDR3 DNA sequence: TGTGCCAGCAGCCTACCGGGGGCAACTAATGAAAAACTGTTTTTT. Translated, it gives CASSLPGATNEKLFF. The full variable domain, with the rest looked up from reference TRBV7-9 and TRBJ1-4, is DTGVSQNPRHKITKRGQNVTFRCDPISEHNRLYWYRQTLGQGPEFLTYFQNEAQLEKSRLLSDRFSAERPKGSFSTLEIQRTEQGDSAMYLCASSLPGATNEKLFFGSGTQLSVL.

This chain joins TRBV27 and TRBJ1-5, with D tentatively TRBD1 (6 bases). Per the germline V gene, CDR1 is MNHEY and CDR2 is SMNVEV (reference sequence). Trimming shortened V by 3 bases and J by 6 bases, and 12 bases separated the two germline ends. This CDR3 spans 14 amino acids. Here the CDR3 DNA reads TGTGCCAGCAGTTTCACAGGGACCGGTCAGCCCCAGCATTTT. This gives the protein CASSFTGTGQPQHF.

The chain has TRBV2 and TRBJ1-6, with D possibly TRBD1 on 6 matching bases. CDR3 length: 14 residues. The germline V gene has CDR1 SNHLY and CDR2 FYNNEI. V was clipped by 1 base and J by 10 bases, with 11 bases between them. CDR3 amino acids: CASSEDQGQSPLHF. CDR3 nucleotides: TGTGCCAGCAGTGAAGATCAGGGACAATCACCCCTCCACTTT.

The rearrangement joins TRBV27 to TRBJ2-7; 9 positions match TRBD1. This CDR3 spans 15 amino acids. J was trimmed by 2 bases and V by 6 bases; bases with no gene match: 8. CDR1 and CDR2 (germline): MNHEY, SMNVEV (reference sequence). CDR3 nucleotides: TGTGCCAGCAGGTCGGGACAGGGCCCCGCCTACGAGCAGTACTTC. This sequence encodes CASRSGQGPAYEQYF.

This clone has just one count. V usage is TRBV5-1 and J usage is TRBJ2-1; 9 nucleotides match TRBD2. J was trimmed by 3 bases and V by 4 bases; bases with no gene match: 8. CDR3 length: 16 residues. CDR1 SGHRS and CDR2 YFSETQ come from the germline V gene. The CDR3 sequence is CASSENSGSLYNEQFF. The CDR3 DNA is TGCGCCAGCAGCGAAAATAGCGGGAGCCTCTACAATGAGCAGTTCTTC.

The V and J genes are TRBV2 and TRBJ1-1, with 10 positions matching TRBD1. This CDR3 has 16 residues. J gave up 0 bases and V 5 bases, and 6 bases lay outside the gene matches. CDR1 is SNHLY and CDR2 is FYNNEI in the germline V gene. The CDR3 coding sequence is TGTGCCAGCAGTCTGGACAGGGGGGACATGAACACTGAAGCTTTCTTT. Its protein product is CASSLDRGDMNTEAFF. Combining the CDR3 with reference TRBV2 and TRBJ1-1 gives the whole variable domain EPEVTQTPSHQVTQMGQEVILRCVPISNHLYFYWYRQILGQKVEFLVSFYNNEISEKSEIFDDQFSVERPDGSNFTLKIRSTKLEDSAMYFCASSLDRGDMNTEAFFGQGTRLTVV.